The rows below give T cell receptor beta chains drawn from one sample of a study of vaccination and CD4 T cells after COVID-19. TCRdb fed the PCR reads into MiXCR, producing one record per CDR3 protein. The data hold 15,000 or so distinct CDR3 sequences, with 53% observed a single time. These TCRs are of unknown antigen specificity. The sample consisted of CD4+ T cells from blood, cultured in vitro, taken before SARS-CoV-2 vaccination. These TCRs come from a human donor who had recovered from COVID-19. Each CDR3 is given with its conserved first and last residue. A D gene is named only where the DNA matches it firmly. Rows give clone size only sometimes, using once, few, many, or a class for an expanded clone.

V	J	size	D	DNA	CDR3
TRBV20-1	TRBJ2-5	.	.	TGCAGTGCTGAAAGAATATCAGAGACCCAGTACTTC	CSAERISETQYF
TRBV6-1	TRBJ2-7	few	TRBD2	TGTGCCAGCAGTACCACTAGCGGGACCCTCTACGAGCAGTACTTC	CASSTTSGTLYEQYF
TRBV27	TRBJ2-5	.	.	TGTGCCAGCAGTTCCGGGGTAGAGACCCAGTACTTC	CASSSGVETQYF
TRBV6-1	TRBJ1-2	.	TRBD1	TGTGCCCCCAAAGAACGGGGACAGGGGTCCGGCTATGGCTACACCTTC	CAPKERGQGSGYGYTF
TRBV15	TRBJ2-2	once	.	TGTGCCACCAGCAGAGGGGGACTCAACACCGGGGAGCTGTTTTTT	CATSRGGLNTGELFF
TRBV19	TRBJ2-5	.	TRBD2	TGTGCCAGTAGTATAGCCTGGACTAGCTGGGAGACCCAGTACTTC	CASSIAWTSWETQYF
TRBV7-2	TRBJ2-3	.	.	TGTGCCAGCAGCCGCCCGGGAGAGACGCAGTATTTT	CASSRPGETQYF
TRBV27	TRBJ1-3	few	.	TGTGCCAGCAAACAAGGCTCTGGAAACACCATATATTTT	CASKQGSGNTIYF
TRBV5-8	TRBJ2-2	.	.	TGTGCCAGCAGCTTCCTCCCCAGAGGAACGAACACCGGGGAGCTGTTTTTT	CASSFLPRGTNTGELFF
TRBV28	TRBJ2-7	.	TRBD2	TGTGCCAGCAGGCCTAGGATTTGGGGACTAGTTCTTCCGCACCACTACGAGCAGTACTTC	CASRPRIWGLVLPHHYEQYF
TRBV12-3/TRBV12-4	TRBJ1-1	.	.	TGTGCCAGCAGTTTTTCGAACACTGAAGCTTTCTTT	CASSFSNTEAFF
TRBV7-3	TRBJ2-2	few	TRBD2	TGTGCCAGCAGCTTACGGACTAGCGCGAACACCGGGGAGCTGTTTTTT	CASSLRTSANTGELFF
TRBV18	TRBJ2-5	.	TRBD1	TGTGCCAGCTCACCACCATGGACAGGGGTCGAGGAGACCCAGTACTTC	CASSPPWTGVEETQYF
TRBV24-1	TRBJ2-1	few	TRBD2	TGTGCCACCAGTGATGCGACTAGCGGGAGGTTTGAGCAGTTCTTC	CATSDATSGRFEQFF
TRBV19	TRBJ1-1	.	.	TGTGCCAGTAGTAAGAGACAGTTGAACACTGAAGCTTTCTTT	CASSKRQLNTEAFF
TRBV4-2	TRBJ1-1	few	.	TGTGCCAGCAGCCAAGATAGTAGGCAGGGAAACACTGAAGCTTTCTTT	CASSQDSRQGNTEAFF
TRBV7-9	TRBJ2-7	.	.	TGTGCCAGCAGCTTTGGGGATTCCTACGAGCAGTACTTC	CASSFGDSYEQYF